This T cell receptor (beta chain) was identified during a study of blood T cells in healthy people across ages. The CDR3 totals 19 residues. CDR1 DFQATT and CDR2 SNEGSKA come from the germline V gene (reference sequence). V dropped 3 bases and J dropped 0 bases, with 25 bases sitting between them. For the second PCR, which ran for roughly 7 to 11 cycles, a sample-barcoded 5' primer and a J-beta primer mix were used. TCRdb re-called the 5' RACE reads with MiXCR, one entry per CDR3 protein. The table has about 900,000 distinct CDR3 sequences, less than 80% seen once. The study, taken as a whole, reports: Age showed a roughly linear inverse relationship with TCR beta diversity per million T cells.

Each donor supplied 7.5 to 10 milliliters of peripheral blood. Concerning this clonotype: Its antigen is as yet unknown.

The sequenced material came from blood. This chain joins TRBV20-1 and TRBJ2-3, with D possibly matching TRBD2 (6 bases). The sequence was obtained from a man in his thirties or forties in good health. CDR3 protein: CSASRGAAGSMSSTDTQYF. The CDR3 DNA is TGCAGTGCTAGTAGGGGCGCGGCGGGGAGCATGTCTAGCACAGATACGCAGTATTTT.